This TCR beta chain was found in a study of blood T cell repertoires in COVID-19. Overall study: The United States, Italy and Spain were the sources of the acute and convalescent COVID-19 samples. PBMCs, B-cell-depleted T cells, or T cells provided the cDNA or gDNA that made up the material.

In the original processing: Estimates of nucleated cell counts were drawn from the amplification of reference gene primers. The repertoire was sequenced with immunoSEQ multiplex PCR; TCRdb's copy has only in-frame clones and lacks some. V, J and clone size are taken as reported in that table, and D and trimming were inferred from the DNA itself. The data contain 270,000 or so clones, about four fifths of them seen just once; the ten biggest clones take up 3.1%. Germline CDR1 LGHNT, CDR2 FRNRAP. The V and J ends lost 1 base and 0 bases respectively, with 9 bases between them. The CDR3 has 15 amino acids.

The rearrangement uses TRBV12-5 and TRBJ2-5; TRBD2 is a possible D gene (5 bases). The sequence was obtained from a woman aged 18 to 35 with acute or convalescent COVID-19. Sequencing was carried out using peripheral blood. In DNA form, the CDR3 reads TGTGCTAGTGGTTTGGCCGACTACTACCAAGAGACCCAGTACTTC. Its protein is CASGLADYYQETQYF.